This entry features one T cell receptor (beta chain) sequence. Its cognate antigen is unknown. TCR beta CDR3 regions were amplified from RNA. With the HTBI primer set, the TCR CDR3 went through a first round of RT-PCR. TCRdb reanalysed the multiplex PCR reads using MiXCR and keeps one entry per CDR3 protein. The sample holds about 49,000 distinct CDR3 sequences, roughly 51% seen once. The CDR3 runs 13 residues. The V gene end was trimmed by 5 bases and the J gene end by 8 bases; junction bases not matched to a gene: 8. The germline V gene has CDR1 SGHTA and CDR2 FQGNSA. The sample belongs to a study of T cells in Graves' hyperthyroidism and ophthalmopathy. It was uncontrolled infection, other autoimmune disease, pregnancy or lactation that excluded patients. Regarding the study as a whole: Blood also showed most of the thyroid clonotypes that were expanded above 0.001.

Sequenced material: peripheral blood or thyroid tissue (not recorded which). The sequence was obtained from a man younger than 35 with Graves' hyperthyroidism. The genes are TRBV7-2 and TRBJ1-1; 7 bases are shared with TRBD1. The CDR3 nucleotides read TGTGCCAGCAGCGGAGCGACAGGGACGGAAGCTTTCTTT. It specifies CASSGATGTEAFF.